This T cell receptor beta chain was identified in a study of T cell responses to AZD1222 COVID-19 vaccine. This clone occurred once. Its antigen is still unknown. V lost 8 bases, J lost 0 bases, and 13 bases lay in between. The V gene's germline CDR1 is SGHTA and CDR2 FQGNSA. This CDR3 region has 14 residues. Study results and limitations: Repertoire sampling was restricted to post-peak T cell response timepoints.

Using immunoSEQ multiplex PCR, the repertoire was profiled, and TCRdb retains in-frame clones only, with some absent. This repertoire shows some 120,000 clones, around 90% found once; its top ten account for about 7.9%. The sequenced sample was peripheral blood, obtained on day 0 of AZD1222 vaccination. This TCR derives from an adult in good health. The V call is TRBV7-2, the J call TRBJ1-1; TRBD1 might be the D (5 bases). The CDR3 nucleotides are TGTGCCAGCCTGGGGCGGGGGATGAACACTGAAGCTTTCTTT. Protein product: CASLGRGMNTEAFF.